This TCR beta chain originates from a study of cytomegalovirus exposure and HLA in healthy donors. The assay was immunoSEQ multiplex PCR, and TCRdb's table has in-frame clones only and misses some. Of over 250,000 clones in the sample, approximately 86% were seen once. In germline, CDR1 is MNHEY, CDR2 SVGAGI. The V segment lost 2 bases and the J segment 2 bases; nucleotides outside the gene matches: 2. The CDR3 is 14 amino acids. A remark on this clone: The target antigen is unknown.

Study conclusions and caveats: Specificity for CMV antigens was confirmed in vitro for a few of the CMV-associated chains. Later, an analysis found that TCR clusters from the first cohort tended to co-occur in the 130 or so validation repertoires.

This sequence originates from a woman aged 18 to 35 in good health and CMV-seronegative. The chain carries TRBV6-5 and TRBJ1-2; 7 bases line up with TRBD1. Source material: PBMCs. The CDR3 is CASSYVTGNYGYTF. In nucleotides, the CDR3 is TGTGCCAGCAGTTACGTGACAGGGAACTATGGCTACACCTTC.